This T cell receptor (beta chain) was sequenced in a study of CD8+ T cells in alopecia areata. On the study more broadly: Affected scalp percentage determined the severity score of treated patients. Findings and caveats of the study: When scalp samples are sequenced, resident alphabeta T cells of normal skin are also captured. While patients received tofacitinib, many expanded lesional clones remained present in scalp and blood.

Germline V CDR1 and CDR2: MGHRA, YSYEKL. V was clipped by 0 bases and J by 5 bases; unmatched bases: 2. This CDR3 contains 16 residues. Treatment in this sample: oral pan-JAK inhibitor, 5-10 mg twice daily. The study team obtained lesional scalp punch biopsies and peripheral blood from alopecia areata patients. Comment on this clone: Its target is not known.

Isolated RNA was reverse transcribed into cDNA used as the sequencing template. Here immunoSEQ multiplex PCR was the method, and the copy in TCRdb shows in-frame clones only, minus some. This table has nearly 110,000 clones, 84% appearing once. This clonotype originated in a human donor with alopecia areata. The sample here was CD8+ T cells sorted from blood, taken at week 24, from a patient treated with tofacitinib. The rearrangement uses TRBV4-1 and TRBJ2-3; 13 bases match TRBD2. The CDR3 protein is CASSQELAGGQDTQYF. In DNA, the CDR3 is TGCGCCAGCAGCCAAGAACTAGCGGGGGGGCAAGATACGCAGTATTTT.